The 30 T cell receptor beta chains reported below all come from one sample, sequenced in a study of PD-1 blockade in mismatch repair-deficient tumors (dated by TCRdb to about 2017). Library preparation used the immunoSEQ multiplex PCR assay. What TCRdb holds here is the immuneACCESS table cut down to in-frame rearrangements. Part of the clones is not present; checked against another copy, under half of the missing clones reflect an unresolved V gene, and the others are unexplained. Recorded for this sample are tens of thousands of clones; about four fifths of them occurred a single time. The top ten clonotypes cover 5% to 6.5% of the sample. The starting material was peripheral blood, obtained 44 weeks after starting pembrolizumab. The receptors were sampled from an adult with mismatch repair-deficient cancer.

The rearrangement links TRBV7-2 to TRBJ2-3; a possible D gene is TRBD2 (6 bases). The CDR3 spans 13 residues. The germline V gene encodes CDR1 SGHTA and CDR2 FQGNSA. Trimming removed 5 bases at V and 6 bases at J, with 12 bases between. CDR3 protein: CASSPRSGDTQYF. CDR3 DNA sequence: TGTGCCAGCAGCCCCCGGAGCGGGGATACGCAGTATTTT.

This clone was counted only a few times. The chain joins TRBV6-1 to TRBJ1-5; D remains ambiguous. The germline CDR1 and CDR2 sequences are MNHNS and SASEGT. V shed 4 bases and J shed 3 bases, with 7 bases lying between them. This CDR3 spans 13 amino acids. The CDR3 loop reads CASSVDSNQPQHF. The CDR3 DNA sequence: TGTGCCAGCAGTGTCGATTCCAATCAGCCCCAGCATTTT.

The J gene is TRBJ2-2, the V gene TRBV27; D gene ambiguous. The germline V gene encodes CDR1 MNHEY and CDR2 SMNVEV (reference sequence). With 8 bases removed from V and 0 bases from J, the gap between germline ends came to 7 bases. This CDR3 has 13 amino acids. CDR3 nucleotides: TGTGCCAGCGGCCGCGCGAACACCGGGGAGCTGTTTTTT. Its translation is CASGRANTGELFF.

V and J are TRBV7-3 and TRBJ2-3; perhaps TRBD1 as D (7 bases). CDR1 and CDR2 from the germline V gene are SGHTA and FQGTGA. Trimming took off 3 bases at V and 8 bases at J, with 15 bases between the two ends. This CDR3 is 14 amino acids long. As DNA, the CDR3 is TGTGCCAGCAGCTTCGGACAGGAGGGCGGTACGCAGTATTTT. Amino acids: CASSFGQEGGTQYF.

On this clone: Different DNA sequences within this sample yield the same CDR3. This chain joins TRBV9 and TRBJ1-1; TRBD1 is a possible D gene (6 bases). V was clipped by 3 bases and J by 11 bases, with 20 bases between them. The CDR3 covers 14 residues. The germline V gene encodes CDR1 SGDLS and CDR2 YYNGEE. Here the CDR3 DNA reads TGTGCCAGCAGCGCGCTCCGGGGGGTGGGGGCTGCTTTCTTT. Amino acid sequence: CASSALRGVGAAFF.

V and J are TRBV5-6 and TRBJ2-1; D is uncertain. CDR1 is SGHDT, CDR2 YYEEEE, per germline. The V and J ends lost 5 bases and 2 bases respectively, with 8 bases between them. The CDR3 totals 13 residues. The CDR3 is CASRHGTYNEQFF. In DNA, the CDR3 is TGTGCCAGCAGACATGGTACCTACAATGAGCAGTTCTTC.

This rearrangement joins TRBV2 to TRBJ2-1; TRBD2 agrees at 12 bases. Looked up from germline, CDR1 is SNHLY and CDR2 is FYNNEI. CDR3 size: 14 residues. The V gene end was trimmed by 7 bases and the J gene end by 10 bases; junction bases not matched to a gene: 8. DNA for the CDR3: TGTGCCAGCATCAAAGGACTAGCGGGGTCCGAGCAGTTCTTC. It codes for CASIKGLAGSEQFF.

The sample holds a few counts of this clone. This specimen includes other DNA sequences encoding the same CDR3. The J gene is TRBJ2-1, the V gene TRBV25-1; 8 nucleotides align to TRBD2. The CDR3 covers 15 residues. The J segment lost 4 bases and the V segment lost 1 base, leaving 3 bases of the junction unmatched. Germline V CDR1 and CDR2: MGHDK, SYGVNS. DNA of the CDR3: TGTGCCAGCAGTGAATCTGGGACTAGTTACAATGAGCAGTTCTTC. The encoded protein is CASSESGTSYNEQFF.

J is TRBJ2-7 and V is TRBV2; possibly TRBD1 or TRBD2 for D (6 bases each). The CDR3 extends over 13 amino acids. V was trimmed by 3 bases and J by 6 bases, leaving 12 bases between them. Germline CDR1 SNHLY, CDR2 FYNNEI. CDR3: CASSERGVSEQYF. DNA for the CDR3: TGTGCCAGCAGTGAGAGGGGGGTCTCCGAGCAGTACTTC.

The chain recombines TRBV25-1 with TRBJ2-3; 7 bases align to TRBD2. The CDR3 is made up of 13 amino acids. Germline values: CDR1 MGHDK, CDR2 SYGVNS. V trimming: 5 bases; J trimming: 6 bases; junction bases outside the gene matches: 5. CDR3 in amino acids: CASSLAGADTQYF. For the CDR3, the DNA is TGTGCCAGCAGTCTGGCGGGAGCCGATACGCAGTATTTT. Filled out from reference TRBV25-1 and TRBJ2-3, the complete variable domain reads EADIYQTPRYLVIGTGKKITLECSQTMGHDKMYWYQQDPGMELHLIHYSYGVNSTEKGDLSSESTVSRIRTEHFPLTLESARPSHTSQYLCASSLAGADTQYFGPGTRLTVL.

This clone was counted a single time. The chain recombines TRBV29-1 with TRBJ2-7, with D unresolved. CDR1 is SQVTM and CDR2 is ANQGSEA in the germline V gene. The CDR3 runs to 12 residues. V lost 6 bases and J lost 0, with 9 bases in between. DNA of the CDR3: TGCAGCGTAAGGGCTTACTCCTACGAGCAGTACTTC. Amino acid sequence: CSVRAYSYEQYF.

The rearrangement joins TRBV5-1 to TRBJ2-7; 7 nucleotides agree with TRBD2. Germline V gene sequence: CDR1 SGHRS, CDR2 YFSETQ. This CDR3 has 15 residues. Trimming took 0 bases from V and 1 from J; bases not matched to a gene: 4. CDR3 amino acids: CASSLVSGGSYEQYF. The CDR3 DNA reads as TGCGCCAGCAGCTTGGTGTCGGGGGGATCCTACGAGCAGTACTTC.

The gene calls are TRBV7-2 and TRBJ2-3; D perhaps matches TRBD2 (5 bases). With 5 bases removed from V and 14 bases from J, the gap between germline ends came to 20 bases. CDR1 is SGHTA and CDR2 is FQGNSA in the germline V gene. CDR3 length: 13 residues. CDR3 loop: CASSRLNAGEAYF. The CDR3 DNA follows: TGTGCCAGCAGCCGGCTTAATGCGGGTGAGGCGTATTTT.

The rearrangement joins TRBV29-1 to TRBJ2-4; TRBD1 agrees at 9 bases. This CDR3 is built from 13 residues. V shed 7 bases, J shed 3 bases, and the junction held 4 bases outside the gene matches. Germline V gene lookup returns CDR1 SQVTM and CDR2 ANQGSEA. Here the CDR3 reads CSGGQGDKNIQYF. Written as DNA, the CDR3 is TGCAGCGGGGGACAGGGAGACAAAAACATTCAGTACTTC.

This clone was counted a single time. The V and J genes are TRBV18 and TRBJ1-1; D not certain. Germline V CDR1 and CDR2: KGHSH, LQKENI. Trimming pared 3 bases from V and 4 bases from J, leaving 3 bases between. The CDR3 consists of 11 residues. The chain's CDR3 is CASSPGTEAFF. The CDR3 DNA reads TGTGCCAGCTCACCGGGCACTGAAGCTTTCTTT.

The CDR3 DNA is TGTGCCAGTAGTATAACTAGCGGGAGAAGTGAGCAGTACTTC. This sequence encodes CASSITSGRSEQYF. The chain couples TRBV19 to TRBJ2-7; TRBD2 matches at 11 bases. Germline assignment: CDR1 LNHDA and CDR2 SQIVND (reference sequence). With 2 bases clipped from V and 7 bases from J, the junction kept 4 bases outside the gene matches. The CDR3 covers 14 residues.

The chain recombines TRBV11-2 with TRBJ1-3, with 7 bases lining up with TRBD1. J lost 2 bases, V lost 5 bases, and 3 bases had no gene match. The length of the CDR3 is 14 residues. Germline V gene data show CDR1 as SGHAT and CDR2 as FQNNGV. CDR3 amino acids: CASSTTGAGNTIYF. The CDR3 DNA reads TGTGCCAGCAGCACAACAGGGGCTGGAAACACCATATATTTT. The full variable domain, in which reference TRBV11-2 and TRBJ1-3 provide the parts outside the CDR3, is EAGVAQSPRYKIIEKRQSVAFWCNPISGHATLYWYQQILGQGPKLLIQFQNNGVVDDSQLPKDRFSAERLKGVDSTLKIQPAKLEDSAVYLCASSTTGAGNTIYFGEGSWLTVV.

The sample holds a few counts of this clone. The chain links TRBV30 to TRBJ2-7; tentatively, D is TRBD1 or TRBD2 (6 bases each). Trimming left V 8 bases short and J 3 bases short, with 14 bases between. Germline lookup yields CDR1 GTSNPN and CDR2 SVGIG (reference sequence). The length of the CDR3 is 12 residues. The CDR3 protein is CAGRGAGYEQYF. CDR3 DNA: TGTGCCGGCAGGGGAGCGGGCTACGAGCAGTACTTC.

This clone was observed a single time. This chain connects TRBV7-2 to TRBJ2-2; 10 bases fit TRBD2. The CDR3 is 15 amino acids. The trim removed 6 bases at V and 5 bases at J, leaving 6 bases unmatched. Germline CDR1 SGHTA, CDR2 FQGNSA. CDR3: CASRRTSGRTGELFF. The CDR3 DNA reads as TGTGCCAGCAGGCGGACTAGCGGCAGGACCGGGGAGCTGTTTTTT.

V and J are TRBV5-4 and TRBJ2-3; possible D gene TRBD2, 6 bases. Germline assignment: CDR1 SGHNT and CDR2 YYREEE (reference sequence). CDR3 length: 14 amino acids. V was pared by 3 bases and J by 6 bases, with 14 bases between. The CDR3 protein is CASSSGLRWDTQYF. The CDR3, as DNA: TGTGCCAGCAGCTCGGGACTTCGGTGGGATACGCAGTATTTT.

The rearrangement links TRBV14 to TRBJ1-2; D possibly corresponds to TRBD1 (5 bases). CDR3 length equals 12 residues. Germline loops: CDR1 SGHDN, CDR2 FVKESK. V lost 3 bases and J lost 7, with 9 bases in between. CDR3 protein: CASSQGLGGYTF. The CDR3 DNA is TGTGCCAGCAGCCAGGGGCTGGGTGGCTACACCTTC.

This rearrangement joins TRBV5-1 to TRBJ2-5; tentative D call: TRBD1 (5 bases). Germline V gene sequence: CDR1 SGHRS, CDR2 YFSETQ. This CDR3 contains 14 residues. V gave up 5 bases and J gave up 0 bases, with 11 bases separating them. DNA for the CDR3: TGCGCCAGCAGAAGGACAACGTACCAAGAGACCCAGTACTTC. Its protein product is CASRRTTYQETQYF.

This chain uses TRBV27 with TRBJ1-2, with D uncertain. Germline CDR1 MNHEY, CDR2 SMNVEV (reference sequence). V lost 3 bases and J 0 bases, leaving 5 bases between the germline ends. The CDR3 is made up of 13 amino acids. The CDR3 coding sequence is TGTGCCAGCAGTTTTCAGGCTAACTATGGCTACACCTTC. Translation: CASSFQANYGYTF.

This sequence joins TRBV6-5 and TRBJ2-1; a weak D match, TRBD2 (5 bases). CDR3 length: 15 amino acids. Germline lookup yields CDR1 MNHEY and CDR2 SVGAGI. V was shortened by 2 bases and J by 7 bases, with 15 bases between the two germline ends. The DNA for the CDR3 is TGTGCCAGCAGTTACCGCCCCCAGCGGACGAATGAGCAGTTCTTC. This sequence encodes CASSYRPQRTNEQFF.

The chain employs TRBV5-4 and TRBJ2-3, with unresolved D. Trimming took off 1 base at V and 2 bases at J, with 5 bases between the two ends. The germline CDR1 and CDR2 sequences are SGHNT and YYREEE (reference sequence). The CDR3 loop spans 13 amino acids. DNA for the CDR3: TGTGCCAGCAGCTTGCAGGTCACAGATACGCAGTATTTT. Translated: CASSLQVTDTQYF. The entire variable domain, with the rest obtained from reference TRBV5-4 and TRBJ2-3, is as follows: ETGVTQSPTHLIKTRGQQVTLRCSSQSGHNTVSWYQQALGQGPQFIFQYYREEENGRGNFPPRFSGLQFPNYSSELNVNALELDDSALYLCASSLQVTDTQYFGPGTRLTVL.

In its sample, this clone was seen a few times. The CDR3 loop reads CASSNDRNQPQHF. CDR3 nucleotides: TGTGCCAGCAGCAACGACAGAAATCAGCCCCAGCATTTT. This sequence joins TRBV11-2 and TRBJ1-5; D may be TRBD1 (5 bases). V was cut by 5 bases and J by 4 bases, with 9 bases left in between. The CDR3 contains 13 residues. The V gene's germline CDR1 is SGHAT and CDR2 FQNNGV. Drawing the rest from reference TRBV11-2 and TRBJ1-5, the complete variable domain is EAGVAQSPRYKIIEKRQSVAFWCNPISGHATLYWYQQILGQGPKLLIQFQNNGVVDDSQLPKDRFSAERLKGVDSTLKIQPAKLEDSAVYLCASSNDRNQPQHFGDGTRLSIL.

The chain's CDR3 is CSVVSGIGNEQFF. DNA of the CDR3: TGCAGCGTCGTCAGCGGGATAGGCAATGAGCAGTTCTTC. This chain connects TRBV29-1 to TRBJ2-1; 7 bases map to TRBD2. The length of the CDR3 is 13 residues. CDR1 and CDR2 from the germline V gene are SQVTM and ANQGSEA. Trimming cost V 6 bases and J 6 bases; bases outside gene matches: 8.

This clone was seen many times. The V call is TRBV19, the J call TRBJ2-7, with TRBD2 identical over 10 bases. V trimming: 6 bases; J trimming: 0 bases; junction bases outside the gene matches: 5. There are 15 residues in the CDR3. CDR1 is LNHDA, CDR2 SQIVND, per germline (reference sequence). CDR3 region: CASRLGTSDSYEQYF. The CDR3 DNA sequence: TGTGCCAGTAGGCTGGGGACTAGCGACTCCTACGAGCAGTACTTC.

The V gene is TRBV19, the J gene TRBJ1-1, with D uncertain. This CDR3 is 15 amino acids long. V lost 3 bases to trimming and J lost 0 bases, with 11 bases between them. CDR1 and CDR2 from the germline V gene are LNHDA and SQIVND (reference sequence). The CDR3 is CASSISGSLNTEAFF. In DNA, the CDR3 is TGTGCCAGTAGTATCAGCGGCAGTCTGAACACTGAAGCTTTCTTT.

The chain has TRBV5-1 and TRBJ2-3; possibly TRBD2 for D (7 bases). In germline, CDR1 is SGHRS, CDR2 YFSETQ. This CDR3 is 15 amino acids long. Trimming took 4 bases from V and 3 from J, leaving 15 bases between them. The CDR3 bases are TGCGCCAGCAGCAACTGGAGGGGGGGAACAGATACGCAGTATTTT. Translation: CASSNWRGGTDTQYF.